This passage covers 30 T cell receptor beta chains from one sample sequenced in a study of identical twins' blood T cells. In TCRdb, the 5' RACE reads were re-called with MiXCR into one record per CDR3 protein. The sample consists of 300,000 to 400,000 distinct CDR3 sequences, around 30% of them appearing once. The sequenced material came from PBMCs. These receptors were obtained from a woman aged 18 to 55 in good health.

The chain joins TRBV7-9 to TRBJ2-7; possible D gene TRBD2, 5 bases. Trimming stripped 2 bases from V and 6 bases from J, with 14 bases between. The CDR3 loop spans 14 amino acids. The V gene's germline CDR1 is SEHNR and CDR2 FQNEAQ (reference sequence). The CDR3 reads CASSLSRGTLEQYF. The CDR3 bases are TGTGCCAGCAGCTTATCTCGGGGTACCCTCGAGCAGTACTTC. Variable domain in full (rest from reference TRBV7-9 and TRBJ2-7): DTGVSQNPRHKITKRGQNVTFRCDPISEHNRLYWYRQTLGQGPEFLTYFQNEAQLEKSRLLSDRFSAERPKGSFSTLEIQRTEQGDSAMYLCASSLSRGTLEQYFGPGTRLTVT.

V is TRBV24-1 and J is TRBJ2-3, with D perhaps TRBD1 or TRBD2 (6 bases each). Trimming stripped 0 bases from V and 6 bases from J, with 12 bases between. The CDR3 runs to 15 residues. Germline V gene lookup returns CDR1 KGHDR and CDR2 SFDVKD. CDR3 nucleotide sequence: TGTGCCACCAGTGATTTGCAGGACAGCGGGGATACGCAGTATTTT. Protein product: CATSDLQDSGDTQYF.

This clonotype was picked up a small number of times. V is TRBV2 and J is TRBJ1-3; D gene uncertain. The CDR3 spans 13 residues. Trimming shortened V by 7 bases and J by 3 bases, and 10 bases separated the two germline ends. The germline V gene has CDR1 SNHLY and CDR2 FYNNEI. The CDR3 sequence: CASTYALGNTIYF. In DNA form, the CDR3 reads TGTGCCAGCACTTACGCTCTTGGAAACACCATATATTTT.

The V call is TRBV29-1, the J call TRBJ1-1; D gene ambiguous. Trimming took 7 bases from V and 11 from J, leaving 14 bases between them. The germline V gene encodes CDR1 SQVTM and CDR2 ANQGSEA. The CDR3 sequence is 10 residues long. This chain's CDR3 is CSAGYGYAFF. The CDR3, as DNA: TGCAGCGCCGGGTACGGTTACGCTTTCTTT.

The CDR3 region has the DNA TGCGCCAGCAGCCGAGCTTACACCGGGGAGCTGTTTTTT. Protein: CASSRAYTGELFF. The chain carries TRBV5-1 and TRBJ2-2, with D uncertain. Germline CDR1 is SGHRS and CDR2 is YFSETQ. Trimming removed 4 bases at V and 3 bases at J, with 7 bases between. The CDR3 has 13 amino acids. Full variable domain (remainder filled in from reference TRBV5-1 and TRBJ2-2): KAGVTQTPRYLIKTRGQQVTLSCSPISGHRSVSWYQQTPGQGLQFLFEYFSETQRNKGNFPGRFSGRQFSNSRSEMNVSTLELGDSALYLCASSRAYTGELFFGEGSRLTVL.

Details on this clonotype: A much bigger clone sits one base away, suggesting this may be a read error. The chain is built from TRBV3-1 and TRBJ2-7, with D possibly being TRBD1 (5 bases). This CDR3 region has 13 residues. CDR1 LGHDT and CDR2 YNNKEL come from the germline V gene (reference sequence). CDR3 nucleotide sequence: TGTACCAGCAATAACAGGTCATCGTACGAGCAGTACTTC. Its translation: CTSNNRSSYEQYF.

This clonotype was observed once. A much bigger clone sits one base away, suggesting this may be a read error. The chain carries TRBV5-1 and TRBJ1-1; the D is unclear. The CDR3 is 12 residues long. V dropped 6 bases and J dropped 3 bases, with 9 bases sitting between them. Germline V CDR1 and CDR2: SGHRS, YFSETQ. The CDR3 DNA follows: TGCGCCAGCAAGATCCGCGACACTGAAGCTTTCTTT. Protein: CASKIRDTEAFF. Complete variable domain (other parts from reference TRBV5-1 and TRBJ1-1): KAGVTQTPRYLIKTRGQQVTLSCSPISGHRSVSWYQQTPGQGLQFLFEYFSETQRNKGNFPGRFSGRQFSNSRSEMNVSTLELGDSALYLCASKIRDTEAFFGQGTRLTVV.

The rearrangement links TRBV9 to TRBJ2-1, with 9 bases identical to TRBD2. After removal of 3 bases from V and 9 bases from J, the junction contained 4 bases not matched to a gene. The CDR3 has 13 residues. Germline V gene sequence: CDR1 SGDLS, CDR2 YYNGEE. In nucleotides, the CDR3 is TGTGCCAGCAGCGCGGGACTAGCCTTTGAGCAGTTCTTC. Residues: CASSAGLAFEQFF. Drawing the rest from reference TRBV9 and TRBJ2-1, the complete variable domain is DSGVTQTPKHLITATGQRVTLRCSPRSGDLSVYWYQQSLDQGLQFLIQYYNGEERAKGNILERFSAQQFPDLHSELNLSSLELGDSALYFCASSAGLAFEQFFGPGTRLTVL.

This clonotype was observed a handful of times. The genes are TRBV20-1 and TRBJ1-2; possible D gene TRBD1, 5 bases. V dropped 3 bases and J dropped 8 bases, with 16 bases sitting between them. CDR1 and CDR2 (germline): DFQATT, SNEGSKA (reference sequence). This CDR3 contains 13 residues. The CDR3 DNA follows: TGCAGTGCTAGTGCCCAGGGCGAAGAAGGCTACACCTTC. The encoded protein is CSASAQGEEGYTF.

CDR3 region: CASSLRGLGPNYGYTF. CDR3 nucleotide sequence: TGTGCCAGCAGCTTAAGGGGCTTAGGGCCTAACTATGGCTACACCTTC. The chain is built from TRBV7-6 and TRBJ1-2; perhaps TRBD1 as D (5 bases). The CDR3 consists of 16 residues. Germline CDR1 and CDR2: SGHVS and FNYEAQ. The ends were cut back, 2 bases at V and 0 bases at J, with 13 bases in the middle.

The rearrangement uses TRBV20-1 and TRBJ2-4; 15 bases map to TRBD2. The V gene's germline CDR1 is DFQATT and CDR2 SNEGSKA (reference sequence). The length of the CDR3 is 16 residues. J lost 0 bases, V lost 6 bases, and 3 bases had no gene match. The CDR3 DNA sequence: TGCAGTGCCCCGGGACTAGCGGGAGGAGCCAAAAACATTCAGTACTTC. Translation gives CSAPGLAGGAKNIQYF.

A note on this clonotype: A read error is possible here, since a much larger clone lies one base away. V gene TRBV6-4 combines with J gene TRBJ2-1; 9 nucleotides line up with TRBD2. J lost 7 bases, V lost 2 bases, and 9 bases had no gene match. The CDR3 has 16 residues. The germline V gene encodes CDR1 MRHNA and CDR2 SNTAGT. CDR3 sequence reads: CASSDGAGGPDNEQFF. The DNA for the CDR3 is TGTGCCAGCAGTGACGGGGCGGGAGGGCCTGATAATGAGCAGTTCTTC.

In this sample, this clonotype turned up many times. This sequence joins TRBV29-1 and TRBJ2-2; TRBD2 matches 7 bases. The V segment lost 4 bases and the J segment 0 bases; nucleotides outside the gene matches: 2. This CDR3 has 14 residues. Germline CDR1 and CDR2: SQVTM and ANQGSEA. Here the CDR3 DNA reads TGCAGCGTTGGGCGGGGGTCGAACACCGGGGAGCTGTTTTTT. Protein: CSVGRGSNTGELFF.

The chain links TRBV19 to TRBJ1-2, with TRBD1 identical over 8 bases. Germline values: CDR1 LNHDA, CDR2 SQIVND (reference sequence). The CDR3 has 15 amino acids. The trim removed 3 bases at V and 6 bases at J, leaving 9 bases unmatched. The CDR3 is CASSIRDRGDDGYTF. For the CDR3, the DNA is TGTGCCAGTAGTATCCGTGACAGGGGTGACGATGGCTACACCTTC.

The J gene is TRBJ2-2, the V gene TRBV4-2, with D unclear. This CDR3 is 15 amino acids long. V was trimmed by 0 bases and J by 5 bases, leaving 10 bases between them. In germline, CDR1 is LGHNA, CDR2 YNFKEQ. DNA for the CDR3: TGTGCCAGCAGCCAAGAAGGACCCGCAACCGGGGAGCTGTTTTTT. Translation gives CASSQEGPATGELFF.

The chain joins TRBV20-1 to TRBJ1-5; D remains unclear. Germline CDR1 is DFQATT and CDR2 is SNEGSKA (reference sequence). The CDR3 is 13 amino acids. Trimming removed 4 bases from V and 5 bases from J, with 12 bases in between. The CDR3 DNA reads TGCAGTGCTATAGGTCCGGTCGATCAGCCCCAGCATTTT. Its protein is CSAIGPVDQPQHF.

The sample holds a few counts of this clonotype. CDR3: CATSRDGASSTEAFF. The CDR3 nucleotides read TGTGCCACCAGCAGAGATGGAGCATCATCCACTGAAGCTTTCTTT. This rearrangement joins TRBV15 to TRBJ1-1, with no clear D. Germline lookup yields CDR1 LNHNV and CDR2 YYDKDF (reference sequence). With 0 bases removed from V and 4 bases from J, the gap between germline ends came to 12 bases. This CDR3 spans 15 amino acids. Using reference TRBV15 and TRBJ1-1 for the parts outside the CDR3, the full variable domain is DAMVIQNPRYQVTQFGKPVTLSCSQTLNHNVMYWYQQKSSQAPKLLFHYYDKDFNNEADTPDNFQSRRPNTSFCFLDIRSPGLGDTAMYLCATSRDGASSTEAFFGQGTRLTVV.

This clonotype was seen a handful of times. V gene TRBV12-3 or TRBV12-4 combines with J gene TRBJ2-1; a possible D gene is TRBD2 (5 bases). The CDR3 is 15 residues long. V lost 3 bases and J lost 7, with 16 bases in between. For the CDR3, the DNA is TGTGCCAGCAGTTTTCCGAGACTAAATAAAAATGAGCAGTTCTTC. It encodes CASSFPRLNKNEQFF.

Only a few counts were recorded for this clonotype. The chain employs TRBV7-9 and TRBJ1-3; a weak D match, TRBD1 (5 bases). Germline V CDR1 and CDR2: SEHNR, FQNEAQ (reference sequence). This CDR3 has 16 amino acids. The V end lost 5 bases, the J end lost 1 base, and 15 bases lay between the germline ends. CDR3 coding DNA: TGTGCCAGCAGCCCGCTAAATCCAGGGTCTGGAAACACCATATATTTT. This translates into CASSPLNPGSGNTIYF.

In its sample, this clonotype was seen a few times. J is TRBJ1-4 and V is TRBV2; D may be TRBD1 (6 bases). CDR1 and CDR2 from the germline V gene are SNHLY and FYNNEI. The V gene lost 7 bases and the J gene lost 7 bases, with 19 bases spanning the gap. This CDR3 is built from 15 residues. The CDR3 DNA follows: TGTGCCAGCACCCCAGCGAGGGGGGCGGGTGAAAAACTGTTTTTT. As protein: CASTPARGAGEKLFF. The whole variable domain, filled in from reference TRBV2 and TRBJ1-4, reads EPEVTQTPSHQVTQMGQEVILRCVPISNHLYFYWYRQILGQKVEFLVSFYNNEISEKSEIFDDQFSVERPDGSNFTLKIRSTKLEDSAMYFCASTPARGAGEKLFFGSGTQLSVL.

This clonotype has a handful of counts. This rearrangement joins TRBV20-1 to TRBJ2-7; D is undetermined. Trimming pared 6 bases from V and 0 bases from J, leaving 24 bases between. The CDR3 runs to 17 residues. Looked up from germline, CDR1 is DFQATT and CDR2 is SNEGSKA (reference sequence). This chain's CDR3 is CSASSTLLPGNSYEQYF. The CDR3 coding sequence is TGCAGTGCCTCGTCTACTCTTTTACCGGGTAACTCCTACGAGCAGTACTTC.

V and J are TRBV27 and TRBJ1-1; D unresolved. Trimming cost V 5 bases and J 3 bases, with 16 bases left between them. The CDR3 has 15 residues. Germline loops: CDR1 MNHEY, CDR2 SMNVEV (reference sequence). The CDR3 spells CASSVELSADTEAFF. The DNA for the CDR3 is TGTGCCAGCAGTGTCGAACTATCAGCGGACACTGAAGCTTTCTTT.

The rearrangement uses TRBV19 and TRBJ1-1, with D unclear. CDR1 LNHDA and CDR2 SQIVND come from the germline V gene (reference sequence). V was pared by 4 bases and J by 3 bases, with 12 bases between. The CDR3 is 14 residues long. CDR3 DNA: TGTGCCAGTAGTACCGTGGCCGGTTACACTGAAGCTTTCTTT. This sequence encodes CASSTVAGYTEAFF.

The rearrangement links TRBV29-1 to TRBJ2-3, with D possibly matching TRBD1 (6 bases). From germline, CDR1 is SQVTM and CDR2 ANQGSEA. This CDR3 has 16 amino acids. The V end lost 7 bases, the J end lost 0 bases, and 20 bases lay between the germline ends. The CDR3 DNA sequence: TGCAGCGCAAAAGGGGGAATAGACCTAAGCACAGATACGCAGTATTTT. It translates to CSAKGGIDLSTDTQYF.

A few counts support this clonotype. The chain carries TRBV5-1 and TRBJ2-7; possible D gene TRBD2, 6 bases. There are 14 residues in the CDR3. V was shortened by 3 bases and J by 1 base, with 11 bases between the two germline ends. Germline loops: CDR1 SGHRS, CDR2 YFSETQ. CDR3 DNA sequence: TGCGCCAGCAGCTACGGGAGCACATCCTACGAGCAGTACTTC. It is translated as CASSYGSTSYEQYF.

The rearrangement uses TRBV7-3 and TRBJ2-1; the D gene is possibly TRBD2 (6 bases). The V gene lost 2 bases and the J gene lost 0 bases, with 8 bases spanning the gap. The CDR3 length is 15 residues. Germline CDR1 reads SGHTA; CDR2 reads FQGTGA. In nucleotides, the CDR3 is TGTGCCAGCAGCTTATCGGGGGACTCCTACAATGAGCAGTTCTTC. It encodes CASSLSGDSYNEQFF.

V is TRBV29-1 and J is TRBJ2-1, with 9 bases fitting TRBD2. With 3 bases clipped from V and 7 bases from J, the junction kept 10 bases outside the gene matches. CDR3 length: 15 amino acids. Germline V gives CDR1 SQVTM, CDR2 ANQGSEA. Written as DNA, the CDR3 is TGCAGCGTTGAGGGACTAGCTCCTCGGATAAATGAGCAGTTCTTC. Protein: CSVEGLAPRINEQFF.

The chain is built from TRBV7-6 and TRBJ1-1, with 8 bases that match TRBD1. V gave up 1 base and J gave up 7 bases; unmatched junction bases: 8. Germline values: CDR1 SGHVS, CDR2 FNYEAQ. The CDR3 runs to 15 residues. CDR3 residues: CASSLGMGRGHEAFF. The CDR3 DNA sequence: TGTGCCAGCAGCTTAGGTATGGGCAGGGGGCATGAAGCTTTCTTT.

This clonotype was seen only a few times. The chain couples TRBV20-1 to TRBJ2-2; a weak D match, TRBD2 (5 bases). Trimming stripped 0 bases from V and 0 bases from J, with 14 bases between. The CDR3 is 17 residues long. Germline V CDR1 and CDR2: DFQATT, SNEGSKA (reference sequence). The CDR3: CSARDPQEDANTGELFF. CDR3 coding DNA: TGCAGTGCTAGAGATCCCCAGGAGGACGCGAACACCGGGGAGCTGTTTTTT.

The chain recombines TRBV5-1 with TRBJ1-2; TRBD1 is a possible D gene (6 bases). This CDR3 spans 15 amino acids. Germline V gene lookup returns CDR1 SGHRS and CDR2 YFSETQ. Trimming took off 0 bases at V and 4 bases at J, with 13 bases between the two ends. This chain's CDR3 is CASSLARGTGYGYTF. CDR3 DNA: TGCGCCAGCAGCTTGGCAAGGGGGACTGGCTATGGCTACACCTTC.